This T cell receptor beta chain was found in a study of cytomegalovirus exposure and HLA in healthy donors. Losses at the gene ends were 5 bases for V and 7 bases for J; bases not matched to a gene: 11. The length of the CDR3 is 15 residues. In germline, CDR1 is SGHTA, CDR2 FQGNSA. Primers included in the PCR were 60 Vbeta and 13 Jbeta primers. Profiled with immunoSEQ multiplex PCR; TCRdb holds only in-frame clones, not every one. This sample has approximately 220,000 clones, with 60% to 80% found just once. The chain combines TRBV7-2 with TRBJ1-5, with 7 bases identical to TRBD1. The receptor comes from a man younger than 35 in good health and CMV-seronegative. What was sequenced was PBMCs. The CDR3 here is CASSKQGTVNQPQHF. DNA of the CDR3: TGTGCCAGCAGCAAACAAGGGACAGTCAACCAGCCCCAGCATTTT.